This T cell receptor beta chain was found in a study of blood T cell repertoires in COVID-19. Libraries were prepared by immunoSEQ multiplex PCR; TCRdb keeps only in-frame clonotypes and omits some of them. Among some 200,000 clones, 75% to 85% were seen once, and the ten largest hold roughly 1.3%. From germline, CDR1 is GTSNPN and CDR2 SVGIG (reference sequence). This CDR3 is built from 14 residues. The junction had 6 bases not matched to a gene; V was cut back by 0 bases and J by 5 bases. This TCR was recovered from a woman in her twenties or thirties with COVID-19, enrolled during active disease. The rearrangement links TRBV30 to TRBJ2-7, with 8 positions matching TRBD2. What was sequenced was peripheral blood. The CDR3 loop reads CAWSVGAGVHEQYF. DNA of the CDR3: TGTGCCTGGAGTGTAGGAGCGGGAGTGCACGAGCAGTACTTC.